The 2 T cell receptor beta chains reported below all come from one sample, sequenced in a study of T-cell memory formation after mild COVID-19. Each CDR3 protein is one row after TCRdb ran MiXCR on the 5' RACE reads. The data show some 450,000 distinct CDR3 sequences, roughly 20% seen once. The sequencing sample was made of PBMCs or a T cell subset sorted from them (not recorded which). The receptors stem from an adult woman who had mild COVID-19 (a few samples of this study predate the infection). Cell type and time point are not known.

CDR3 protein: CASSFSAESAQYF. Written as DNA, the CDR3 is TGTGCCAGCAGCTTCTCCGCGGAATCGGCCCAGTACTTC. V and J are TRBV11-3 and TRBJ2-5; no firm D call. From germline, CDR1 is SGHNT and CDR2 YENEEA. V lost 3 bases to trimming and J lost 9 bases, with 14 bases between them. The CDR3 spans 13 residues.

The chain combines TRBV5-1 with TRBJ2-3; 8 bases are a match to TRBD1. Germline loops: CDR1 SGHRS, CDR2 YFSETQ. The CDR3 extends over 16 amino acids. Trimming at V came to 4 bases and at J to 0 bases, leaving 7 bases not matched to a gene. DNA for the CDR3: TGCGCCAGCAGCACTAAATGGGACAGGAGCACAGATACGCAGTATTTT. Translation gives CASSTKWDRSTDTQYF.